This record looks at one T cell receptor beta chain sequence and its context. Its cognate antigen is unknown. Produced via immunoSEQ multiplex PCR; TCRdb's table is partial and in-frame only. The table lists about 49,000 clones, approximately 93% of them singletons. While the first cohort had 600 to 850 subjects, the donors belonged to the separate validation cohort of over a hundred subjects. The sample is drawn from a study of cytomegalovirus exposure and HLA in healthy donors. Study conclusions and caveats: The authors enumerated roughly 160 TCR beta chains as linked to cytomegalovirus.

V lost 3 bases and J lost 3; bases outside the gene matches: 8. CDR1 and CDR2 (germline): SGHDT, YYEEEE. The CDR3 length is 16 residues. Sequenced: PBMCs. The J gene is TRBJ2-5, the V gene TRBV5-6; TRBD1 matches 10 bases. The TCR sequence derives from a woman between 18 and 29 years old in good health and CMV-seropositive. CDR3 sequence (DNA): TGTGCCAGCAGCTCCGGGACAGGGGTTTTAGAAGAGACCCAGTACTTC. Translating it yields CASSSGTGVLEETQYF.